The 6 T cell receptor beta chains given below trace back to one sample, sequenced in a study of blood T cell repertoires in COVID-19. Clones were sequenced by immunoSEQ multiplex PCR, and TCRdb holds only the in-frame ones, with some missing. The data hold around 72,000 clones, with around 84% observed a single time. What was sequenced was peripheral blood. Receptors were obtained from a man in his 70s with active or convalescent COVID-19.

V and J are TRBV28 and TRBJ1-3, with a weak D call TRBD1 (6 bases). The CDR3 consists of 17 residues. The germline V and J ends were trimmed by 3 bases and 0 bases, with 15 bases remaining between them. Germline CDR1 and CDR2: MDHEN and SYDVKM. CDR3 protein: CASSFFRGGGSGNTIYF. DNA for the CDR3: TGTGCCAGCAGTTTTTTCCGGGGAGGGGGCTCTGGAAACACCATATATTTT.

On this clone: Mismatch with germline at one junction end may stem from a read error. V usage is TRBV7-7 and J usage is TRBJ2-1, with TRBD2 matching over 10 bases. From germline, CDR1 is SSHAT and CDR2 FNYEAQ (reference sequence). The CDR3 totals 15 residues. DNA for the CDR3: TGTGCTAGCAGCCCAGGGACTAGCGATATAAATGAGCAGTTCTTC. Protein product: CASSPGTSDINEQFF.

The chain employs TRBV18 and TRBJ2-2, with D perhaps matching TRBD2 (5 bases). CDR3 length equals 15 residues. Germline loops: CDR1 KGHSH, CDR2 LQKENI. Trimming stripped 4 bases from V and 5 bases from J, with 14 bases between. The CDR3 coding sequence is TGTGCCAGCTCACTATTAGGACTTCAAACCGGGGAGCTGTTTTTT. This codes for CASSLLGLQTGELFF.

The rearrangement uses TRBV4-2 and TRBJ2-5, with 11 bases identical to TRBD2. After removal of 4 bases from V and 5 bases from J, the junction contained 9 bases not matched to a gene. The germline gives CDR1 LGHNA, CDR2 YNFKEQ. CDR3 size: 16 residues. CDR3 DNA: TGTGCCAGCAGCCCTTTAGCGGGAGGGGGGAAGGAGACCCAGTACTTC. The encoded protein is CASSPLAGGGKETQYF.

In this sample, this clone turned up once. V gene TRBV6-5 combines with J gene TRBJ1-6; D unresolved. CDR1 and CDR2 (germline): MNHEY, SVGAGI. The CDR3 runs to 13 residues. With 6 bases removed from V and 3 bases from J, the gap between germline ends came to 6 bases. CDR3 in DNA: TGTGCCAGCAGGTCCAGCTATAATTCACCCCTCCACTTT. Its translation is CASRSSYNSPLHF.

The chain joins TRBV2 to TRBJ2-7, with 9 bases identical to TRBD2. Germline V CDR1 and CDR2: SNHLY, FYNNEI. The CDR3 length is 14 residues. V was pared by 6 bases and J by 4 bases, with 7 bases of the junction left unmatched. CDR3 sequence reads: CASSPDSGSYEQYF. The DNA for the CDR3 is TGTGCCAGCAGCCCGGATAGCGGGAGTTACGAGCAGTACTTC.